Listed below are T cell receptor beta chains from one sample, sequenced in a study of blood T cell repertoires in COVID-19. Libraries were prepared by immunoSEQ multiplex PCR; TCRdb keeps only in-frame clonotypes and omits some of them. In the table there are 140,000 to 150,000 clones, 75% to 85% of which are singletons. The sequenced material came from peripheral blood. These receptors were collected from a man aged 60 to 75 with active or convalescent COVID-19. The CDR3 runs from the conserved cysteine through the conserved F or W. The D gene is left open where the match is weak. Size is omitted from some rows. Given values are once, few, many or a class for expanded clones.

>TRBJ2-7|-|-|TRBV6-5
TGTGCCAGCAGCCAGGGGGGCTTATACGAGCAGTACTTC
CASSQGGLYEQYF
>TRBJ1-1|-|-|TRBV30
TGTGCCTGGAGTCGGGACTGGAACACTGAAGCTTTCTTT
CAWSRDWNTEAFF
>TRBJ1-4|-|-|TRBV14
TGTGCCAGCAGCCGTCTCGGGGGGAATGAAAAACTGTTTTTT
CASSRLGGNEKLFF
>TRBJ2-2|once|-|TRBV9
TGTGCCAGCAGCGCCGACAGGATGAGGAACACCGGGGAGCTGTTTTTT
CASSADRMRNTGELFF
>TRBJ1-5|once|TRBD1|TRBV24-1
TGTGCCACCAGTGATAGACAGGGAAGCAATCAGCCCCAGCATTTT
CATSDRQGSNQPQHF
>TRBJ1-5|-|-|TRBV4-2
TGTGCCAGCAGCCAAGATGGAGGTTCCAATCAGCCCCAGCATTTT
CASSQDGGSNQPQHF
>TRBJ2-6|once|-|TRBV18
TGTGCCAGCTCCCCCGCCGGGTCTGGGGCCAACGTCCTGACTTTC
CASSPAGSGANVLTF
>TRBJ2-5|-|TRBD1|TRBV6-5
TGTGCCAGCAGTACGGGACAGATTCAAGAGACCCAGTACTTC
CASSTGQIQETQYF
>TRBJ1-1|-|-|TRBV11-2
TGTGCCAGCAGCTTAGGAGTAGGGAGATTGAACACTGAAGCTTTCTTT
CASSLGVGRLNTEAFF
>TRBJ1-1|-|TRBD1|TRBV5-1
TGCGCCAGCAGCTTACAAACGGGACAGATTGAAGCTTTCTTT
CASSLQTGQIEAFF
>TRBJ1-2|-|-|TRBV3-1/TRBV3-2
TGTGCCAGCAGCGCCAGATACAATGGCTACACCTTC
CASSARYNGYTF
>TRBJ1-2|-|-|TRBV27
TGTGCCAGCAGTTTGTTCACAGGCTATGGCTACACCTTC
CASSLFTGYGYTF
>TRBJ1-5|once|-|TRBV30
TGTGCCTGGAGTGTACGTTCGAGGGTTAAGCCCCAGCATTTT
CAWSVRSRVKPQHF
>TRBJ2-7|once|TRBD1|TRBV12-3/TRBV12-4
TGTGCCAGCAGGACAACAGGGGGAGAGCAGTACTTC
CASRTTGGEQYF
>TRBJ1-5|-|-|TRBV15
TGTGCCACCAGCAGAGAGGGTAGGGGCGAAAATCAGCCCCAGCATTTT
CATSREGRGENQPQHF
>TRBJ1-1|-|-|TRBV18
TGTGCCAGCTCACAACAGGGAACTCTCAACACTGAAGCTTTCTTT
CASSQQGTLNTEAFF
>TRBJ2-3|-|-|TRBV3-1/TRBV3-2
TGTGCCAGCAGCCCCCTTGGACAGAAGGTAGATACGCAGTATTTT
CASSPLGQKVDTQYF
>TRBJ2-3|-|-|TRBV18
TGTGCCAGCTCACCCCAGGGGAGGGCAGATACGCAGTATTTT
CASSPQGRADTQYF
>TRBJ1-5|-|TRBD1|TRBV18
TGTGCCAGCTCACCTTTAGGGACAGGGGGAGATCAGCCCCAGCATTTT
CASSPLGTGGDQPQHF
>TRBJ1-6|-|TRBD1|TRBV19
TGTGCCAGTAGTCCCAGGACAGGGTGGGCTTCACCCCTCCACTTT
CASSPRTGWASPLHF
>TRBJ1-5|once|TRBD1|TRBV7-9
TGTGCCAGCAGCTCCGGGACAGAGAATCAGCCCCAGCATTTT
CASSSGTENQPQHF
>TRBJ2-7|few|TRBD2|TRBV27
TGTGCCAGCAGCAAGATGCTAAGTAGCGGGACCATCTCCTACGAGCAGTACTTC
CASSKMLSSGTISYEQYF
>TRBJ1-4|-|-|TRBV6-6
TGTGCCAGCACTATCACAGGGATGGTGAATGAAAAACTGTTTTTT
CASTITGMVNEKLFF
>TRBJ2-2|-|TRBD2|TRBV9
TGTGCCAGCAGCCCAATAGCGGGAGGGGAAACCGGGGAGCTGTTTTTT
CASSPIAGGETGELFF
>TRBJ2-7|many|TRBD2|TRBV4-2
TGTGCCAGCAGCCTTCCCGGGACTAGCAACGAGCAGTACTTC
CASSLPGTSNEQYF
>TRBJ1-4|-|-|TRBV7-3
TGTGCCAGCAGCCCCCGCCGGGACATCGTATACGAACTGTTTTTT
CASSPRRDIVYELFF
>TRBJ2-1|-|-|TRBV9
TGTGCCAGCAGCGTGACTGGCGAGGAGCAGTTCTTC
CASSVTGEEQFF
>TRBJ1-5|-|-|TRBV19
TGTGCCAGTAGTGAGAACTATCAGCCCCAGCATTTT
CASSENYQPQHF
>TRBJ2-1|few|TRBD2|TRBV19
TGTGCCAGTAGTAAGGTAGCGGGAGGGAGGGCCAATGAGCAGTTCTTC
CASSKVAGGRANEQFF
>TRBJ1-5|-|-|TRBV6-5
TGTGCCAGCAGGACCGCCCCCAGGGGCAATCAGCCCCAGCATTTT
CASRTAPRGNQPQHF
>TRBJ2-7|-|TRBD1|TRBV27
TGTGCCAGCAGTCCGACCACAGGGGTATCCTACGAGCAGTACTTC
CASSPTTGVSYEQYF
>TRBJ1-5|-|TRBD1|TRBV6-2/TRBV6-3
TGTGCCAGCAGCCGCCTCACAGGGGTCCATCAGCCCCAGCATTTT
CASSRLTGVHQPQHF
>TRBJ2-1|-|TRBD2|TRBV13
TGTGCCAGCAACCCCTGGGGTAGCGGGGACAATGAGCAGTTCTTC
CASNPWGSGDNEQFF
>TRBJ2-3|-|TRBD2|TRBV6-5
TGTGCCAGCAGCCGTACTAGCGGTAGCACAGATACGCAGTATTTT
CASSRTSGSTDTQYF
>TRBJ2-7|once|TRBD1|TRBV11-2
TGTGCCAGCAGCTTAGCCCCGACAGGGGTCCCCTACGAGCAGTACTTC
CASSLAPTGVPYEQYF
>TRBJ2-6|-|-|TRBV11-2
TGTGCCAGCAGCCCAGGGACTGGGGCCAACGTCCTGACTTTC
CASSPGTGANVLTF
>TRBJ2-7|-|-|TRBV29-1
TGCAGCGTTGAGGACAGCTCCTACGAGCAGTACTTC
CSVEDSSYEQYF
>TRBJ1-2|-|TRBD1|TRBV5-6
TGTGCCAGCAGCCCGGACAGGGGCGGTAACTATGGCTACACCTTC
CASSPDRGGNYGYTF
>TRBJ1-5|-|-|TRBV7-9
TGTGCCAGCAGCCCGACAGGACCCAGTCAGCCCCAGCATTTT
CASSPTGPSQPQHF
>TRBJ2-7|-|-|TRBV3-1/TRBV3-2
TGTGCCAGCAGCCTAGCGGACCCCTACGAGCAGTACTTC
CASSLADPYEQYF
>TRBJ2-2|-|-|TRBV4-1
TGCGCCAGCAGCCAGTATCTGGGAGACACCGGGGAGCTGTTTTTT
CASSQYLGDTGELFF
>TRBJ1-5|-|-|TRBV7-9
TGTGCCAGCAGCTTAGAGGGGCTACCCCAGCATTTT
CASSLEGLPQHF
>TRBJ1-1|-|TRBD1|TRBV11-2
TGTGCCAGCAGCTTAGGACAGGGAATGAACACTGAAGCTTTCTTT
CASSLGQGMNTEAFF
>TRBJ2-7|-|TRBD1|TRBV11-2
TGTGCCAGCAGCCCCTTGAGGGGACAGGGACCCAACGAGCAGTACTTC
CASSPLRGQGPNEQYF
>TRBJ1-5|-|TRBD1|TRBV5-5
TGTGCCAGCAGCTTGATGGCAGGGGGGATGCAGCCCCAGCATTTT
CASSLMAGGMQPQHF
>TRBJ2-7|-|-|TRBV5-1
TGCGCCAGCAGCTTGGTGACAGGATCCTACGAGCAGTACTTC
CASSLVTGSYEQYF
>TRBJ2-4|-|TRBD2|TRBV11-3
TGTGCCAGCAGCTTAGTTATCTCTAGCGGGGCTCTAGCCAAAAACATTCAGTACTTC
CASSLVISSGALAKNIQYF
>TRBJ2-2|-|-|TRBV5-6
TGTGCCAGCATGATTGGAGGGCTTACCGGGGAGCTGTTTTTT
CASMIGGLTGELFF
>TRBJ1-1|-|-|TRBV7-9
TGTGCCAGCAGCTTACCTCGGGGGGGGCGAAGGGACACTGAAGCTTTCTTT
CASSLPRGGRRDTEAFF
>TRBJ1-2|-|-|TRBV24-1
TGTGCCACCAGTGGGCCCCAGGCTGGCTACACCTTC
CATSGPQAGYTF
>TRBJ1-2|-|TRBD1|TRBV28
TGTGCCAGCAGTCAGACAGGGGTCTATGGCTACACCTTC
CASSQTGVYGYTF
>TRBJ1-4|-|-|TRBV24-1
TGTGCCACCAGTGGAGGGGAGGCAGCCAACTTTGAAAAACTGTTTTTT
CATSGGEAANFEKLFF
>TRBJ2-2|-|-|TRBV15
TGTGCCACCAGCAGAGGAAGCGCCGGGGAGCTGTTTTTT
CATSRGSAGELFF
>TRBJ2-7|-|TRBD2|TRBV18
TGTGCCAGCTCACCTCTAAAAGGACTAGCCACCAACGAGCAGTACTTC
CASSPLKGLATNEQYF
>TRBJ1-1|-|-|TRBV13
TGTGCCAGCAGCGGCTCTCTCTCTGAAGCTTTCTTT
CASSGSLSEAFF